The next 12 T cell receptor beta chains were all read from a single sample in a study of T cell changes during pregnancy in multiple sclerosis (dated by TCRdb to the late 2010s). Library preparation was by the immunoSEQ multiplex PCR assay. Held by TCRdb, this immuneACCESS table contains in-frame sequences only and omits some clones. Under half of the omission traces to an unresolved V gene where checked; the cause of the rest is unknown. In all, the sample holds 35,000 to 55,000 clones, and around 92% of those were seen once. The ten largest account for 1% to 1.5% of the sample. Material for sequencing was peripheral blood. The receptors come from a female donor with multiple sclerosis, enrolled in a pregnancy study.

The J gene is TRBJ2-3, the V gene TRBV10-1, with TRBD2 identical over 11 bases. The germline CDR1 and CDR2 sequences are WNHNN and SYGVQD (reference sequence). This CDR3 has 17 amino acids. The V gene end was trimmed by 3 bases and the J gene end by 4 bases; junction bases not matched to a gene: 9. The CDR3, as DNA: TGCGCCAGCAGTGACAGCAAGCTAGCGGGAGGTCCAGATACGCAGTATTTT. Translating it yields CASSDSKLAGGPDTQYF.

V gene TRBV5-5 combines with J gene TRBJ2-3, with 10 bases fitting TRBD2. Germline V gene lookup returns CDR1 SGHKS and CDR2 YYEKEE (reference sequence). The V gene end was trimmed by 5 bases and the J gene end by 3 bases; junction bases not matched to a gene: 9. The CDR3 covers 16 residues. CDR3 in amino acids: CASSYLAGGPTDTQYF. Written as DNA, the CDR3 is TGTGCCAGCAGTTACTTAGCGGGAGGACCTACAGATACGCAGTATTTT.

This clone has a single count. V and J are TRBV29-1 and TRBJ2-1, with TRBD2 matching over 13 bases. Germline-derived CDR1 and CDR2 are SQVTM and ANQGSEA. Trimming at V came to 7 bases and at J to 4 bases, leaving 10 bases not matched to a gene. The CDR3 is made up of 16 amino acids. The CDR3 spells CSGRQRLAGGYNEQFF. The CDR3 nucleotides are TGCAGCGGAAGACAGAGACTAGCGGGAGGTTACAATGAGCAGTTCTTC.

As for this clone: The same CDR3 also results from other DNA sequences found in this sample. The V call is TRBV6-4, the J call TRBJ2-3; tentatively, D is TRBD2 (5 bases). Trimming stripped 2 bases from V and 1 base from J, with 10 bases between. This CDR3 contains 15 residues. The germline CDR1 and CDR2 sequences are MRHNA and SNTAGT. CDR3 amino acids: CASSDGEGGTDTQYF. CDR3 coding DNA: TGTGCCAGCAGTGACGGTGAGGGTGGCACAGATACGCAGTATTTT.

The gene calls are TRBV2 and TRBJ2-3, with a tentative D call TRBD2 (5 bases). In germline, CDR1 is SNHLY, CDR2 FYNNEI. The CDR3 sequence is 14 residues long. With 6 bases removed from V and 4 bases from J, the gap between germline ends came to 14 bases. CDR3 nucleotides: TGTGCCAGCAGCGCAGACTACGGCCCAGATACGCAGTATTTT. Protein sequence: CASSADYGPDTQYF.

This clone came up a few times. Other DNA sequences in this specimen translate into the identical CDR3. V gene TRBV7-6 combines with J gene TRBJ2-7, with D perhaps TRBD1 or TRBD2 (5 bases each). Germline values: CDR1 SGHVS, CDR2 FNYEAQ. V lost 5 bases and J lost 3, with 11 bases in between. The CDR3 consists of 13 residues. CDR3 nucleotide sequence: TGTGCCAGCAGCCCGGGGCCGAACTACGAGCAGTACTTC. This codes for CASSPGPNYEQYF. The entire variable domain, with the rest obtained from reference TRBV7-6 and TRBJ2-7, is as follows: GAGVSQSPRYKVTKRGQDVALRCDPISGHVSLYWYRQALGQGPEFLTYFNYEAQQDKSGLPNDRFSAERPEGSISTLTIQRTEQRDSAMYRCASSPGPNYEQYFGPGTRLTVT.

The rearrangement uses TRBV29-1 and TRBJ2-1; D ambiguous. The ends were cut back, 3 bases at V and 9 bases at J, with 9 bases in the middle. CDR1 SQVTM and CDR2 ANQGSEA come from the germline V gene. This CDR3 has 11 amino acids. The DNA for the CDR3 is TGCAGCGTTGAGGAGCCTACTGAGCAGTTCTTC. Amino acids: CSVEEPTEQFF.

This chain connects TRBV11-2 to TRBJ2-3, with 10 nucleotides matching TRBD2. Germline V gives CDR1 SGHAT, CDR2 FQNNGV. J was trimmed by 1 base and V by 10 bases; bases with no gene match: 11. There are 16 residues in the CDR3. CDR3 coding DNA: TGTGCCACTAGACAGCGGGAGGGTCTTGGCACAGATACGCAGTATTTT. Translating gives CATRQREGLGTDTQYF.

The V call is TRBV27, the J call TRBJ2-1, with D perhaps matching TRBD2 (5 bases). Trimming cost V 5 bases and J 2 bases, with 13 bases left between them. The CDR3 is 15 amino acids. Germline V lookup: CDR1 MNHEY, CDR2 SMNVEV (reference sequence). CDR3 in amino acids: CASSTRVWAYNEQFF. In nucleotides, the CDR3 is TGTGCCAGCAGTACTAGGGTATGGGCCTACAATGAGCAGTTCTTC.

This clone was recorded once. The J gene is TRBJ2-1, the V gene TRBV4-1; 10 nucleotides align to TRBD1. From germline, CDR1 is MGHRA and CDR2 YSYEKL. The CDR3 sequence is 15 residues long. V lost 7 bases and J lost 2; bases outside the gene matches: 5. The CDR3 here is CASTLDRGPYNEQFF. The CDR3 nucleotides are TGCGCCAGCACACTCGACAGGGGGCCCTACAATGAGCAGTTCTTC.

The CDR3 nucleotides read TGTGCCAGCAGCTTGGGAGAACCCTACGAGCAGTACTTC. Translated: CASSLGEPYEQYF. The V gene is TRBV5-8, the J gene TRBJ2-7; no clear D gene. Between the trimmed V and J ends, which lost 0 bases and 2 bases, there was a span of 6 bases. CDR1 SGHTS and CDR2 YDEGEE come from the germline V gene. The CDR3 extends over 13 amino acids. The full variable domain, its missing parts supplied by reference TRBV5-8 and TRBJ2-7, is EAGVTQSPTHLIKTRGQQATLRCSPISGHTSVYWYQQALGLGLQFLLWYDEGEERNRGNFPPRFSGRQFPNYSSELNVNALELEDSALYLCASSLGEPYEQYFGPGTRLTVT.

This clone turned up a few times. This chain links TRBV5-6 with TRBJ2-1; TRBD2 matches 12 bases. Trimming cost V 2 bases and J 6 bases; bases outside gene matches: 12. The CDR3 spans 18 residues. Per germline, CDR1 SGHDT and CDR2 YYEEEE. The CDR3 here is CASSLGTSGYRKGNEQFF. The CDR3 DNA sequence: TGTGCCAGCAGCTTAGGGACTAGCGGGTACCGTAAGGGCAATGAGCAGTTCTTC.